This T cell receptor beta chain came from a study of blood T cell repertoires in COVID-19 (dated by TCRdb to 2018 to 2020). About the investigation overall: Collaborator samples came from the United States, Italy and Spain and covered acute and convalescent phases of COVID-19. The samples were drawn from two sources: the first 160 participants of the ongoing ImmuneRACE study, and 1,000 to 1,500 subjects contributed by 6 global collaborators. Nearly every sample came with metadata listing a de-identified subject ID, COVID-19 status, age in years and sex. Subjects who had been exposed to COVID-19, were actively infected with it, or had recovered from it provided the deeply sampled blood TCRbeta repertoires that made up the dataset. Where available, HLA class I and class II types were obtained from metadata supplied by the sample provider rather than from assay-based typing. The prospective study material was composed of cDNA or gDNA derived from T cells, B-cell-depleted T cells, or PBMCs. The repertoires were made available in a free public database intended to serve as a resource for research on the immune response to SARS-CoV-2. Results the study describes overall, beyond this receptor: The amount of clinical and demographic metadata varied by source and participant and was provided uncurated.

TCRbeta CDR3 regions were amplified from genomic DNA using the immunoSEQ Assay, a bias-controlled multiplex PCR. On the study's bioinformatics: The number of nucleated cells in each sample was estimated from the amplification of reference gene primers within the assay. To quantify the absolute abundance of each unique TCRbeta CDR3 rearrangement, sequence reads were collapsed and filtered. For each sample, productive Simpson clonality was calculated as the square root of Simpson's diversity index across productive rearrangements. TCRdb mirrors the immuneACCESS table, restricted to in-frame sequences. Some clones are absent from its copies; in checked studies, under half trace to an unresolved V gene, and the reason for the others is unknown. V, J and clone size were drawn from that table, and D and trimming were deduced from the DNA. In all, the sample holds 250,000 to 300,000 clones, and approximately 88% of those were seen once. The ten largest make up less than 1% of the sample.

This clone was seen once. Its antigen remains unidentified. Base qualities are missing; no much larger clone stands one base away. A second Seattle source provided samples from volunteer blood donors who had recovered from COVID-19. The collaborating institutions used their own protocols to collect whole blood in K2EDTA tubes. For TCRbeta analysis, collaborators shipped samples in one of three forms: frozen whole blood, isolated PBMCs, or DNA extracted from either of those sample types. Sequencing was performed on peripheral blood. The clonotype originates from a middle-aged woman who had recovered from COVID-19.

This receptor carries the CDR3 CASSDYADTQYF. DNA sequence: TGTGCCAGCAGTGACTACGCAGATACGCAGTATTTT. The chain is encoded by TRBV9 joined to TRBJ2-3; the best D guess is TRBD2, with 5 bases matching. The CDR3, from cysteine to phenylalanine, totals 12 residues. Of all the DNA, just the CDR3 is kept, 36 bases in frame from base 1. Based on the germline V gene, the CDR1 and CDR2 sequences are SGDLS and YYNGEE. V is clipped by 5 bases and J by 4 bases, and the sequence between their germline boundaries is 8 bases long. When the CDR3 is completed using the reference TRBV9 and TRBJ2-3 genes on either side, the full variable domain is DSGVTQTPKHLITATGQRVTLRCSPRSGDLSVYWYQQSLDQGLQFLIQYYNGEERAKGNILERFSAQQFPDLHSELNLSSLELGDSALYFCASSDYADTQYFGPGTRLTVL.